The sequence of this T cell receptor (beta chain) was determined in a study of blood T cells in healthy people across ages. Every donor provided roughly 9.1 milliliters of peripheral blood. Then a second PCR, running about 6 to 12 cycles, was carried out with a sample-barcoded 5' primer and a J-beta primer mix. Every molecule of cDNA carried a tag from a template-switch adaptor with 12 random nucleotides. A single record per CDR3 protein comes from TCRdb applying MiXCR to the 5' RACE reads. The repertoire holds about 1.7 million distinct CDR3 sequences, with 28% as singletons. Trimming took 5 bases from V and 5 from J; bases not matched to a gene: 11. This CDR3 comprises 15 residues.

The chain uses TRBV12-3 or TRBV12-4 and TRBJ2-7; 8 bases agree with TRBD1. The source is a woman under 40 in good health. The sample consisted of blood. In DNA, the CDR3 is TGTGCCAGCAGTCGCCAGGACAGGGCCCGCGACGAGCAGTACTTC. Protein sequence: CASSRQDRARDEQYF.